This passage covers 27 T cell receptor beta chains from one sample sequenced in a study of cytotoxic CD8 clonotypes in ibrutinib-treated CLL. Only in-frame clones appear in the TCRdb table, and some are missing; sequencing was by immunoSEQ multiplex PCR. The data contain around 52,000 clones, around 60% of them seen just once; the ten biggest clones take up around 20%. This specimen consisted of PBMCs, obtained after 24 months of ibrutinib treatment. The receptors were gathered from a human donor with chronic lymphocytic leukemia.

The rearrangement uses TRBV19 and TRBJ2-2; unclear D gene. Germline lookup yields CDR1 LNHDA and CDR2 SQIVND (reference sequence). V was clipped by 8 bases and J by 7 bases, with 11 bases between them. The CDR3 contains 12 residues. The CDR3 protein is CASEVEGGELFF. The CDR3 coding sequence is TGTGCCAGTGAGGTCGAAGGCGGGGAGCTGTTTTTT.

In this sample, this clone turned up once. The V gene is TRBV5-6, the J gene TRBJ1-1; perhaps TRBD1 as D (6 bases). CDR3 size: 13 residues. From germline, CDR1 is SGHDT and CDR2 YYEEEE. The V and J ends lost 5 bases and 0 bases respectively, with 8 bases between them. For the CDR3, the DNA is TGTGCCAGCAGGGACAGAGTGAACACTGAAGCTTTCTTT. This encodes CASRDRVNTEAFF.

The chain links TRBV11-2 to TRBJ1-3; D unclear. V was trimmed by 1 base and J by 7 bases, leaving 11 bases between them. The germline gives CDR1 SGHAT, CDR2 FQNNGV. CDR3 length equals 14 residues. The CDR3 reads CASSLVEGWNTIYF. The CDR3 DNA sequence: TGTGCCAGCAGCTTAGTCGAGGGTTGGAACACCATATATTTT.

The chain combines TRBV19 with TRBJ2-3, with 7 bases aligning to TRBD1. The V and J ends lost 2 bases and 3 bases, in that order; junction bases with no gene match: 2. The germline gives CDR1 LNHDA, CDR2 SQIVND (reference sequence). The CDR3 is 14 amino acids. The CDR3 protein is CASSITGATDTQYF. CDR3 in DNA: TGTGCCAGTAGTATAACAGGGGCTACAGATACGCAGTATTTT.

This chain uses TRBV28 with TRBJ1-3; D gene uncertain. CDR1 MDHEN and CDR2 SYDVKM come from the germline V gene. The CDR3 runs to 14 residues. The V end was cut by 6 bases, the J end by 3 bases, with 12 bases between. The chain's CDR3 is CASSANGGGNTIYF. The DNA for the CDR3 is TGTGCCAGCAGCGCGAATGGTGGTGGAAACACCATATATTTT.

This clone has just a few counts. The chain combines TRBV5-6 with TRBJ2-7, with 8 bases fitting TRBD1. The CDR3 length is 12 residues. Germline V gene sequence: CDR1 SGHDT, CDR2 YYEEEE. The trim removed 4 bases at V and 13 bases at J, leaving 10 bases unmatched. The CDR3 spells CASSRDLQGAYF. The CDR3 DNA follows: TGTGCCAGCAGCCGGGATCTTCAGGGGGCCTACTTC.

V is TRBV7-8 and J is TRBJ1-2; 11 nucleotides align to TRBD1. Germline loops: CDR1 SGHVS, CDR2 FQNEAQ. CDR3 length: 15 amino acids. The junction had 3 bases not matched to a gene; V was cut back by 1 base and J by 5 bases. CDR3 nucleotides: TGTGCCAGCAGCTTAGTGGGACAGGGGGAGTATGGCTACACCTTC. Translated, it gives CASSLVGQGEYGYTF.

This clone was picked up a small number of times. The chain joins TRBV6-6 to TRBJ2-5, with 14 bases that match TRBD2. Losses at the gene ends were 8 bases for V and 4 bases for J; bases not matched to a gene: 6. This CDR3 is built from 15 residues. Germline CDR1 reads MNHNY; CDR2 reads SVGAGI (reference sequence). CDR3 loop: CASGGTSGSRETQYF. The CDR3 DNA reads TGTGCCAGCGGCGGGACTAGCGGGAGCCGAGAGACCCAGTACTTC.

V is TRBV7-9 and J is TRBJ1-2, with 9 bases that match TRBD1. CDR3 length: 15 amino acids. The junction had 6 bases not matched to a gene; V was cut back by 3 bases and J by 4 bases. Germline assignment: CDR1 SEHNR and CDR2 FQNEAQ (reference sequence). CDR3 in amino acids: CASSLGGTGTYGYTF. The CDR3, as DNA: TGTGCCAGCAGCTTGGGCGGGACAGGGACCTATGGCTACACCTTC.

This clone was recorded at least ten times. V and J are TRBV4-2 and TRBJ1-5; a possible D gene is TRBD1 (5 bases). This CDR3 has 18 residues. V was cut by 0 bases and J by 0 bases, with 15 bases left in between. The germline V gene encodes CDR1 LGHNA and CDR2 YNFKEQ. The CDR3 spells CASSQEPDTSYSNQPQHF. The CDR3 DNA follows: TGTGCCAGCAGCCAAGAACCGGACACAAGCTATAGCAATCAGCCCCAGCATTTT.

The chain links TRBV30 to TRBJ2-1, with D perhaps being TRBD1 or TRBD2 (5 bases each). The CDR3 is 14 amino acids. Trimming shortened V by 5 bases and J by 7 bases, and 18 bases separated the two germline ends. Germline loops: CDR1 GTSNPN, CDR2 SVGIG (reference sequence). The CDR3: CAWEGTMYRNEQFF. The CDR3 DNA sequence: TGTGCCTGGGAAGGGACGATGTACAGGAATGAGCAGTTCTTC. Using reference TRBV30 and TRBJ2-1 for the parts outside the CDR3, the full variable domain is SQTIHQWPATLVQPVGSPLSLECTVEGTSNPNLYWYRQAAGRGLQLLFYSVGIGQISSEVPQNLSASRPQDRQFILSSKKLLLSDSGFYLCAWEGTMYRNEQFFGPGTRLTVL.

V is TRBV7-7 and J is TRBJ1-1; no clear D. V gave up 2 bases and J gave up 1 base, with 5 bases separating them. Germline CDR1 is SSHAT and CDR2 is FNYEAQ (reference sequence). This CDR3 contains 13 residues. CDR3 region: CASSLTRNTEAFF. CDR3 nucleotides: TGTGCCAGCAGCTTAACCAGGAACACTGAAGCTTTCTTT.

The chain is built from TRBV5-6 and TRBJ1-1; unclear D gene. This CDR3 is 12 amino acids long. The V and J ends lost 2 bases and 7 bases respectively, with 9 bases between them. The V gene's germline CDR1 is SGHDT and CDR2 YYEEEE. The CDR3 DNA follows: TGTGCCAGCAGCTTAGACTGGGGTGAAGCTTTCTTT. It codes for CASSLDWGEAFF.

In DNA form, the CDR3 reads TGTGCCAGCTCACCAGGGACTACGAACACCGGGGAGCTGTTTTTT. This sequence encodes CASSPGTTNTGELFF. This chain connects TRBV18 to TRBJ2-2; 7 bases are a match to TRBD2. The CDR3 totals 15 residues. Trimming took 2 bases from V and 0 from J; bases not matched to a gene: 0. Per germline, CDR1 KGHSH and CDR2 LQKENI.

The chain carries TRBV2 and TRBJ1-5; the D gene is possibly TRBD1 (6 bases). The CDR3 is 17 residues long. Germline V CDR1 and CDR2: SNHLY, FYNNEI. V lost 8 bases and J 2 bases, leaving 22 bases between the germline ends. The CDR3 reads CASCGPGGGRGNQPQHF. CDR3 coding DNA: TGTGCCAGCTGCGGCCCCGGAGGGGGTAGGGGCAATCAGCCCCAGCATTTT.

V and J are TRBV7-9 and TRBJ1-5; D possibly corresponds to TRBD1 (5 bases). Germline-derived CDR1 and CDR2 are SEHNR and FQNEAQ (reference sequence). V was trimmed by 1 base and J by 5 bases, leaving 15 bases between them. The CDR3 is 16 residues long. CDR3 DNA sequence: TGTGCCAGCAGCTTAGATCTGGCAGGGTGGGATCAGCCCCAGCATTTT. Protein sequence: CASSLDLAGWDQPQHF.

The gene calls are TRBV14 and TRBJ2-7; D ambiguous. Germline V gene sequence: CDR1 SGHDN, CDR2 FVKESK. The CDR3 is 12 amino acids. The V end was cut by 1 base, the J end by 3 bases, with 4 bases between. The CDR3 here is CASSQALYEQYV. The CDR3 DNA reads as TGTGCCAGCAGCCAAGCGCTCTACGAGCAGTACGTC.

The chain combines TRBV28 with TRBJ1-6, with 9 nucleotides matching TRBD1. CDR3 length: 16 amino acids. Per germline, CDR1 MDHEN and CDR2 SYDVKM. V lost 5 bases to trimming and J lost 4 bases; unmatched junction nucleotides: 6. The CDR3 is CASSADRGIYNSPLHF. CDR3 DNA: TGTGCCAGCAGTGCTGACAGGGGGATATATAATTCACCCCTCCACTTT.

The J gene is TRBJ2-1, the V gene TRBV5-1, with TRBD1 as a possible D gene (6 bases). The germline gives CDR1 SGHRS, CDR2 YFSETQ. Trimming took 4 bases from V and 6 from J, leaving 20 bases between them. CDR3 size: 16 residues. This chain's CDR3 is CASSIRDRLSGNEQFF. The CDR3 DNA reads TGCGCCAGCAGCATAAGAGACAGGTTGTCCGGCAATGAGCAGTTCTTC.

J is TRBJ2-2 and V is TRBV18; tentative D call: TRBD1 (6 bases). Germline CDR1 and CDR2: KGHSH and LQKENI. The CDR3 covers 17 residues. Deletions cut 3 bases from V and 5 bases from J, with 19 bases between. The CDR3 coding sequence is TGTGCCAGCTCACCGGGGGCCCGGGCCCCCCTGACCGGGGAGCTGTTTTTT. This codes for CASSPGARAPLTGELFF.

On this clone itself: This sequence may be a read error, since a much larger clone differs from it by one base. J is TRBJ1-1 and V is TRBV6-1; D is possibly TRBD1 (6 bases). CDR1 is MNHNS and CDR2 is SASEGT in the germline V gene. CDR3 length: 14 amino acids. The CDR3 bases are TGTGCCAGCAGGACAGGCCGGGGGAACACTAAAGCTTTCTTT. This encodes CASRTGRGNTKAFF.

The chain is built from TRBV2 and TRBJ1-1; weak D call: TRBD1 (5 bases). Trimming stripped 2 bases from V and 4 bases from J, with 14 bases between. This CDR3 is 15 amino acids long. Germline CDR1 SNHLY, CDR2 FYNNEI. The CDR3 sequence is CASSETGGLFTEAFF. In nucleotides, the CDR3 is TGTGCCAGCAGTGAAACCGGGGGATTATTCACTGAAGCTTTCTTT.

V gene TRBV6-5 combines with J gene TRBJ2-1; weak D call: TRBD1 (6 bases). This CDR3 is 15 amino acids long. Trimming removed 6 bases at V and 1 base at J, with 13 bases between. CDR1 is MNHEY, CDR2 SVGAGI, per germline. The CDR3, as DNA: TGTGCCAGCAGCCTGCAGGGGTCGTCCTACAATGAGCAGTTCTTC. This translates into CASSLQGSSYNEQFF.

V is TRBV28 and J is TRBJ1-2, with 8 bases aligning to TRBD1. The ends lost 6 bases at V and 8 bases at J; junction bases unmatched: 14. Germline V gives CDR1 MDHEN, CDR2 SYDVKM. CDR3 length: 15 amino acids. The CDR3 DNA is TGTGCCAGCAGCAGACCTGGACAGGGAACTTTAGGCTACACCTTC. As protein: CASSRPGQGTLGYTF.

This clone showed up just a few times. The chain has TRBV29-1 and TRBJ2-3, with TRBD2 identical over 11 bases. Losses at the gene ends were 7 bases for V and 2 bases for J; bases not matched to a gene: 5. Looked up from germline, CDR1 is SQVTM and CDR2 is ANQGSEA. The CDR3 totals 14 residues. In nucleotides, the CDR3 is TGCAGCGCCACTAGCGGGGGAACCACAGATACGCAGTATTTT. Translation: CSATSGGTTDTQYF.

The CDR3 here is CASSVDPTRAYGYTF. CDR3 bases: TGTGCCAGCAGCGTAGATCCTACTCGGGCGTATGGCTACACCTTC. The rearrangement joins TRBV9 to TRBJ1-2; no reliable D call. V lost 0 bases, J lost 5 bases, and 14 bases lay in between. This CDR3 contains 15 residues. Germline V gene data show CDR1 as SGDLS and CDR2 as YYNGEE.

As to this clone: A much larger clonotype is one base distant, so this may be a read error. At the DNA level, this CDR3 is encoded by other sequences in the same sample as well. The chain couples TRBV19 to TRBJ2-2; 11 nucleotides align to TRBD2. Germline V gives CDR1 LNHDA, CDR2 SQIVND (reference sequence). The CDR3 contains 15 residues. CDR3 sequence (DNA): TGTGCTAGTAGTGACCCTCTAGCGGGAGGCGGGGAGCTGTTTTTT. Protein: CASSDPLAGGGELFF. Combining the CDR3 with reference TRBV19 and TRBJ2-2 gives the whole variable domain DGGITQSPKYLFRKEGQNVTLSCEQNLNHDAMYWYRQDPGQGLRLIYYSQIVNDFQKGDIAEGYSVSREKKESFPLTVTSAQKNPTAFYLCASSDPLAGGGELFFGEGSRLTVL.